What follows is one TCR beta chain and its context. Authors' analysis steps: Estimation of nucleated cell counts relied on the amplification of reference gene primers. Method: immunoSEQ multiplex PCR; TCRdb's copy keeps in-frame clones and lacks some. For V, J and clone size, that table is used; D and trimming come from the DNA. Of roughly 240,000 clones listed, 65% to 90% are singletons. This sample is part of a study of blood T cell repertoires in COVID-19. Looking at the study overall: Spain, Italy and the United States supplied samples that represented acute and convalescent COVID-19.

The CDR3 covers 16 residues. The V end lost 4 bases, the J end lost 4 bases, and 19 bases lay between the germline ends. The germline V gene has CDR1 SEHNR and CDR2 FQNEAQ (reference sequence). The rearrangement links TRBV7-9 to TRBJ2-5; D may be TRBD2 (6 bases). The sequencing input was peripheral blood. The TCR sequence derives from a man aged 45-65 years with COVID-19, enrolled during active disease. The CDR3 nucleotides are TGTGCCAGCAGCTCAATCGGGACTCGGATGGGAGAGACCCAGTACTTC. Protein product: CASSSIGTRMGETQYF.